The sequence of this T cell receptor beta chain was determined in a study of cytomegalovirus exposure and HLA in healthy donors. V shed 6 bases and J shed 0 bases, with 15 bases lying between them. The CDR3 loop spans 16 amino acids. Germline lookup yields CDR1 SGHAT and CDR2 FQNNGV. Data came from immunoSEQ multiplex PCR; TCRdb stores just in-frame clones and leaves some out. Of over 50,000 clones in the sample, roughly 92% were seen once. The TCR originated in a man aged 18-30 years in good health and CMV-seropositive. The sequenced sample consisted of PBMCs. This sequence joins TRBV11-2 and TRBJ1-3; a weak D match, TRBD1 (5 bases). DNA for the CDR3: TGTGCCAGCAGTTCATATCTGGGGCACTCTGGAAACACCATATATTTT. Amino acid sequence: CASSSYLGHSGNTIYF.